The 13 T cell receptor beta chains reported below all come from one sample, sequenced in a study of blood T cell repertoires in COVID-19. Libraries were prepared by immunoSEQ multiplex PCR; TCRdb keeps only in-frame clonotypes and omits some of them. The sample has fewer than 80,000 clones, 86% seen once. The material sequenced was peripheral blood. Source of these receptors: a man aged 30 to 45 with acute or convalescent COVID-19.

V is TRBV6-2 or TRBV6-3 and J is TRBJ2-7; 9 bases map to TRBD2. The CDR3 is 16 residues long. Germline V gene lookup returns CDR1 MNHEY and CDR2 SVGEGT. Trimming took 6 bases from V and 5 from J; bases not matched to a gene: 14. The CDR3 spells CASSSPRIAGANEQYF. CDR3 nucleotides: TGTGCCAGCAGCTCACCTAGGATAGCGGGAGCCAACGAGCAGTACTTC.

The V gene is TRBV2, the J gene TRBJ1-5; maybe TRBD1 (5 bases). Per the germline V gene, CDR1 is SNHLY and CDR2 is FYNNEI. Trimming shortened V by 8 bases and J by 0 bases, and 8 bases separated the two germline ends. This CDR3 has 13 residues. The CDR3 loop is CASGDYSNQPQHF. DNA of the CDR3: TGTGCCAGCGGGGACTATAGCAATCAGCCCCAGCATTTT.

The V gene is TRBV6-7, the J gene TRBJ1-5; a weak D match, TRBD1 (6 bases). TRBV6-7 falls under the ORF class, with uncertain function. This CDR3 spans 14 amino acids. V lost 6 bases to trimming and J lost 0 bases, with 9 bases between them. The CDR3 DNA is TGTGCCAGCAGCACGGGACATAGCAATCAGCCCCAGCATTTT. It specifies CASSTGHSNQPQHF.

This chain connects TRBV2 to TRBJ1-5; 12 nucleotides line up with TRBD1. Germline V gives CDR1 SNHLY, CDR2 FYNNEI. This CDR3 region has 17 residues. Germline trimming cut 6 bases from V and 7 bases from J; bases unmatched to any gene: 13. CDR3 nucleotides: TGTGCCAGCAGCCCCGGGACAGGGGGCGCTTCATTCCAGCCCCAGCATTTT. Translated, it gives CASSPGTGGASFQPQHF. Supplemented by reference TRBV2 and TRBJ1-5, the full variable domain reads EPEVTQTPSHQVTQMGQEVILRCVPISNHLYFYWYRQILGQKVEFLVSFYNNEISEKSEIFDDQFSVERPDGSNFTLKIRSTKLEDSAMYFCASSPGTGGASFQPQHFGDGTRLSIL.

The chain carries TRBV7-9 and TRBJ1-3; TRBD1 aligns across 7 bases. CDR1 is SEHNR and CDR2 is FQNEAQ in the germline V gene (reference sequence). CDR3 length: 16 amino acids. J was trimmed by 9 bases and V by 3 bases; bases with no gene match: 14. CDR3 amino acids: CASSFSGGSLSSTIYF. The CDR3 DNA is TGTGCCAGCAGCTTCTCAGGGGGATCTCTTTCGAGCACCATATATTTT.

J is TRBJ1-4 and V is TRBV5-1; 8 positions match TRBD1. The CDR3 covers 15 residues. Trimming removed 4 bases from V and 5 bases from J; junction bases left unmatched: 7. Germline V gene sequence: CDR1 SGHRS, CDR2 YFSETQ. The CDR3 is CASSGWTGTNEKLFF. CDR3 DNA: TGCGCCAGCAGCGGGTGGACAGGGACGAATGAAAAACTGTTTTTT.

In DNA form, the CDR3 reads TGTGCCACCAGCGCGGACAGGGGTTCCCACTATGGCTACACCTTC. This gives the protein CATSADRGSHYGYTF. This chain uses TRBV15 with TRBJ1-2, with TRBD1 matching 9 bases. J gave up 3 bases and V 5 bases, and 7 bases lay outside the gene matches. The CDR3 length is 15 residues. Germline V CDR1 and CDR2: LNHNV, YYDKDF (reference sequence).

The rearrangement uses TRBV14 and TRBJ1-2; D is perhaps TRBD1 (5 bases). This CDR3 comprises 14 residues. Per the germline V gene, CDR1 is SGHDN and CDR2 is FVKESK. Deletions cut 3 bases from V and 1 base from J, with 9 bases between. DNA of the CDR3: TGTGCCAGCAGCCAGGGGACTATTAACTATGGCTACACCTTC. It specifies CASSQGTINYGYTF.

V and J are TRBV6-5 and TRBJ1-1; D is possibly TRBD1 (6 bases). Germline V gene data show CDR1 as MNHEY and CDR2 as SVGAGI. The CDR3 consists of 14 residues. V lost 6 bases to trimming and J lost 4 bases, with 15 bases between them. The CDR3 region has the DNA TGTGCCAGCAGGAGGGGGGGGAGTAGCACTGAAGCTTTCTTT. Its protein product is CASRRGGSSTEAFF.

V is TRBV27 and J is TRBJ2-5; D call uncertain. Trimming stripped 0 bases from V and 5 bases from J, with 10 bases between. Germline CDR1 MNHEY, CDR2 SMNVEV (reference sequence). The CDR3 loop spans 14 amino acids. The CDR3 nucleotides are TGTGCCAGCAGTTTATCGGAGAGGCGGGAGACCCAGTACTTC. Residues: CASSLSERRETQYF.

The V call is TRBV6-5, the J call TRBJ1-1; D remains ambiguous. The V gene lost 9 bases and the J gene lost 1 base, with 6 bases spanning the gap. This CDR3 comprises 11 residues. Germline V gene lookup returns CDR1 MNHEY and CDR2 SVGAGI. The CDR3 loop is CASRENTEAFF. The CDR3 DNA is TGTGCCAGTCGGGAGAACACTGAAGCTTTCTTT.

The V call is TRBV6-6, the J call TRBJ2-3; D might be TRBD2 (5 bases). This CDR3 is built from 13 residues. The germline V and J ends were trimmed by 2 bases and 6 bases, with 9 bases remaining between them. Germline V gives CDR1 MNHNY, CDR2 SVGAGI (reference sequence). CDR3 residues: CASSYRREDTQYF. The CDR3 DNA follows: TGTGCCAGCAGTTACAGAAGGGAGGATACGCAGTATTTT.

The genes are TRBV5-4 and TRBJ1-1; D gene unclear. Germline-derived CDR1 and CDR2 are SGHNT and YYREEE (reference sequence). The CDR3 covers 13 residues. Trimming shortened V by 3 bases and J by 1 base, and 7 bases separated the two germline ends. The CDR3 sequence is CASSSPENTEAFF. CDR3 DNA sequence: TGTGCCAGCAGCTCACCAGAGAACACTGAAGCTTTCTTT.